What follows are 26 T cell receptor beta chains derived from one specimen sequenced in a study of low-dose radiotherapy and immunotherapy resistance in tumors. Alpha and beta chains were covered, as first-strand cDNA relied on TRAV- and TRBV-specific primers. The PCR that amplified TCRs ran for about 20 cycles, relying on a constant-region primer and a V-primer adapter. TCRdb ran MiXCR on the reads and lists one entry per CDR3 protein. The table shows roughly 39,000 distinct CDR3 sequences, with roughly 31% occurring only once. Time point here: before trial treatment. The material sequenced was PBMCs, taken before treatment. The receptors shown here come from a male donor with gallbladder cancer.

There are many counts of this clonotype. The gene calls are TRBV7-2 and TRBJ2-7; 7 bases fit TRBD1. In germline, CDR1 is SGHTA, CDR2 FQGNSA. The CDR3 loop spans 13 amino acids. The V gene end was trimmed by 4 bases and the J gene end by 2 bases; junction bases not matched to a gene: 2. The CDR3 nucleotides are TGTGCCAGCAGCTCGGGACAGACCTACGAGCAGTACTTC. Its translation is CASSSGQTYEQYF. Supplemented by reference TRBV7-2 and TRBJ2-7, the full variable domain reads GAGVSQSPSNKVTEKGKDVELRCDPISGHTALYWYRQSLGQGLEFLIYFQGNSAPDKSGLPSDRFSAERTGGSVSTLTIQRTQQEDSAVYLCASSSGQTYEQYFGPGTRLTVT.

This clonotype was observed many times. As DNA, the CDR3 is TGTGCCAGCAGCACCTGGACAGGGGGCAACACTGAAGCTTTCTTT. As protein: CASSTWTGGNTEAFF. The gene calls are TRBV7-9 and TRBJ1-1; 11 positions match TRBD1. This CDR3 contains 15 residues. The germline V gene has CDR1 SEHNR and CDR2 FQNEAQ (reference sequence). V trimming: 5 bases; J trimming: 2 bases; junction bases outside the gene matches: 4.

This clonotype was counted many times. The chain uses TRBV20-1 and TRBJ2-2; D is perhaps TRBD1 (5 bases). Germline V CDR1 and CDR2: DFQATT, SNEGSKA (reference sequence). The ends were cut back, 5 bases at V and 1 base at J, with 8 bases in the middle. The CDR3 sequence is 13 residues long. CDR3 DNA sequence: TGCAGTGCTCCACAGGTGAACACCGGGGAGCTGTTTTTT. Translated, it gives CSAPQVNTGELFF.

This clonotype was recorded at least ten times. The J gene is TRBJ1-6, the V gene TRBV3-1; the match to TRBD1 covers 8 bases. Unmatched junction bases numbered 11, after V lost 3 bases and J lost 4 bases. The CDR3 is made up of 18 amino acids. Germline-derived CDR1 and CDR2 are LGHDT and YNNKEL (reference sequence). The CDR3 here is CASSQTQGRGPYNSPLHF. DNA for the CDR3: TGTGCCAGCAGCCAGACCCAGGGCAGGGGGCCTTATAATTCACCCCTCCACTTT.

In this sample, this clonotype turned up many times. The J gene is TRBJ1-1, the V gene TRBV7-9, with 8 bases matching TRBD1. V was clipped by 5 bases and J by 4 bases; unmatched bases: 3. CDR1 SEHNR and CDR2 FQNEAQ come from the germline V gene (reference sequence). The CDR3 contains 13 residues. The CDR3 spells CASSPTGATEAFF. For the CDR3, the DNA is TGTGCCAGCAGCCCGACAGGGGCCACTGAAGCTTTCTTT. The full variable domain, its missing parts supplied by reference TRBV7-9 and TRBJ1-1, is DTGVSQNPRHKITKRGQNVTFRCDPISEHNRLYWYRQTLGQGPEFLTYFQNEAQLEKSRLLSDRFSAERPKGSFSTLEIQRTEQGDSAMYLCASSPTGATEAFFGQGTRLTVV.

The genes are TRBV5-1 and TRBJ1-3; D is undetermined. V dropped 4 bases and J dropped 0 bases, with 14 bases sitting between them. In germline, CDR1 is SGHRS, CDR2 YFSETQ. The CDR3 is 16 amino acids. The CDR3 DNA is TGCGCCAGCAGCCCGATCGGAGGGTCCTCTGGAAACACCATATATTTT. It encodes CASSPIGGSSGNTIYF.

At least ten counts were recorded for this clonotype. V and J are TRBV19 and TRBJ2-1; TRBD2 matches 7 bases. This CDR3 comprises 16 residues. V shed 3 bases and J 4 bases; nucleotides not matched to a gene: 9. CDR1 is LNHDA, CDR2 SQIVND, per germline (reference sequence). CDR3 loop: CASSIFAGEVYNEQFF. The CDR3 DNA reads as TGTGCCAGTAGTATCTTCGCGGGGGAGGTGTACAATGAGCAGTTCTTC.

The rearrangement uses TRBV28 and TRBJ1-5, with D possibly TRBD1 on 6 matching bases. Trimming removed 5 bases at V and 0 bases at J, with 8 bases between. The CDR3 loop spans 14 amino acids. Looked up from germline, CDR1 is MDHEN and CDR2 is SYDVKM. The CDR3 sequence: CASSTGLSNQPQHF. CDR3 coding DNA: TGTGCCAGCAGTACAGGGCTTAGCAATCAGCCCCAGCATTTT.

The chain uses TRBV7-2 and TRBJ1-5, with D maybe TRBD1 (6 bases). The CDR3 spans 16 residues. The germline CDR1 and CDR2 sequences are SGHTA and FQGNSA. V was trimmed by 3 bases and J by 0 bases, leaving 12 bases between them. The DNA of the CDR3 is TGTGCCAGCAGCTTGGTGGGGGGGCCTAGCAATCAGCCCCAGCATTTT. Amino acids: CASSLVGGPSNQPQHF.

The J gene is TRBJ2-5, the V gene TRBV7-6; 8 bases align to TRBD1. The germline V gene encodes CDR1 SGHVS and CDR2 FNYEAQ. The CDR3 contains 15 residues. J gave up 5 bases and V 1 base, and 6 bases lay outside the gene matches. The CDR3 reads CASSLGAGGVETQYF. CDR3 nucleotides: TGTGCCAGCAGCTTAGGTGCAGGGGGCGTCGAGACCCAGTACTTC. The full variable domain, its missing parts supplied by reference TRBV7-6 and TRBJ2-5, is GAGVSQSPRYKVTKRGQDVALRCDPISGHVSLYWYRQALGQGPEFLTYFNYEAQQDKSGLPNDRFSAERPEGSISTLTIQRTEQRDSAMYRCASSLGAGGVETQYFGPGTRLLVL.

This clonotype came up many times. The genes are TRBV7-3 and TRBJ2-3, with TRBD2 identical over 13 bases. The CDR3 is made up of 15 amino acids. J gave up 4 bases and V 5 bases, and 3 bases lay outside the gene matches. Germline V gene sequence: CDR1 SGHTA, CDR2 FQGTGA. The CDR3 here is CASSKGLAGSDTQYF. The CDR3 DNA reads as TGTGCCAGCAGCAAGGGACTAGCGGGATCAGATACGCAGTATTTT. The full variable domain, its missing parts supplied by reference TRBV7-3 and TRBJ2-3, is GAGVSQTPSNKVTEKGKYVELRCDPISGHTALYWYRQSLGQGPEFLIYFQGTGAADDSGLPNDRFFAVRPEGSVSTLKIQRTERGDSAVYLCASSKGLAGSDTQYFGPGTRLTVL.

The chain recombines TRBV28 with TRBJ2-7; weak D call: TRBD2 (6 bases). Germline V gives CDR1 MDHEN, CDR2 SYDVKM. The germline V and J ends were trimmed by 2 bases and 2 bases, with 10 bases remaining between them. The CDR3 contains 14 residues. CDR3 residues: CASSLTSTTYEQYF. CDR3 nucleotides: TGTGCCAGCAGTTTAACTAGCACTACCTACGAGCAGTACTTC.

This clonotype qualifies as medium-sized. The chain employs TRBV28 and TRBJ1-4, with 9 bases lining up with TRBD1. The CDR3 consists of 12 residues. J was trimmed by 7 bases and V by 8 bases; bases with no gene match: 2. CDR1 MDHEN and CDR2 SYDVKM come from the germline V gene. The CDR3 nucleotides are TGTGCCAGCCGGGACAGGGCTGAAAAACTGTTTTTT. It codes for CASRDRAEKLFF.

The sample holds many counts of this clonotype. CDR3 bases: TGTGCCAGCAGCCTGAGGGGGGGAGGCACAGATACGCAGTATTTT. Its protein is CASSLRGGGTDTQYF. This rearrangement joins TRBV3-1 to TRBJ2-3, with TRBD2 as a possible D gene (7 bases). CDR1 and CDR2 (germline): LGHDT, YNNKEL (reference sequence). The CDR3 is 15 residues long. The ends were cut back, 4 bases at V and 1 base at J, with 12 bases in the middle.

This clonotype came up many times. CDR3 sequence reads: CASSPGQSPLHF. Written as DNA, the CDR3 is TGTGCCAGCTCGCCGGGACAGTCACCCCTCCACTTT. The chain recombines TRBV18 with TRBJ1-6, with 7 positions matching TRBD1. V was pared by 6 bases and J by 10 bases, with 3 bases of the junction left unmatched. Germline CDR1 is KGHSH and CDR2 is LQKENI. This CDR3 spans 12 amino acids.

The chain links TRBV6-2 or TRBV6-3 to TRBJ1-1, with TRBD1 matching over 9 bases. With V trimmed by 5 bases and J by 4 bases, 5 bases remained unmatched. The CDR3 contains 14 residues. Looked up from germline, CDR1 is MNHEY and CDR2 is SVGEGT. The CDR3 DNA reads TGTGCCAGCAGTGCTAGGACAGGGGCCACTGAAGCTTTCTTT. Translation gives CASSARTGATEAFF.

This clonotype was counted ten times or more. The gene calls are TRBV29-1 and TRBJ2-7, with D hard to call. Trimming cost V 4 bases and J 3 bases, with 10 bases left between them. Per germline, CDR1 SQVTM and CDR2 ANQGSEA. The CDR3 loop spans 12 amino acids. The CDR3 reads CSVVVRGYEQYF. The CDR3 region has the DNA TGCAGCGTTGTTGTTAGAGGCTACGAGCAGTACTTC.

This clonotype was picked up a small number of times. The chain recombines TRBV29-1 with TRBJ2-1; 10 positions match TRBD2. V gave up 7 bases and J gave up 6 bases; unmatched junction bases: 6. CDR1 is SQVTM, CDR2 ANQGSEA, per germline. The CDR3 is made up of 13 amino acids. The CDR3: CSAGSGRANEQFF. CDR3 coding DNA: TGCAGCGCGGGGAGCGGGAGGGCCAATGAGCAGTTCTTC.

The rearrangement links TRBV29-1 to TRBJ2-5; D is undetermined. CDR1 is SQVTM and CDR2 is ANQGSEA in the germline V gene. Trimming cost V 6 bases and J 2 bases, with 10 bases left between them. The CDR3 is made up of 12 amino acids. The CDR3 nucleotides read TGCAGCGTCGGGCAGAGTCAAGAGACCCAGTACTTC. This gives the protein CSVGQSQETQYF.

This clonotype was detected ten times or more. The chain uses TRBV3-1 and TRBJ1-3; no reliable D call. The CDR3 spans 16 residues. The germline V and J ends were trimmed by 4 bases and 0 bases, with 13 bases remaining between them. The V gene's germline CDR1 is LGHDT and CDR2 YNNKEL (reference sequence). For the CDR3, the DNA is TGTGCCAGCAGCCCGAAGGACGGAAGCTCTGGAAACACCATATATTTT. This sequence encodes CASSPKDGSSGNTIYF.

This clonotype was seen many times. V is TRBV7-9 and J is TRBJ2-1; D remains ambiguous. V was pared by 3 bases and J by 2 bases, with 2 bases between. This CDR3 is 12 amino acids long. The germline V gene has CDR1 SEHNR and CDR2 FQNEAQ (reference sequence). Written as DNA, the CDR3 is TGTGCCAGCAGCTTGGCCTACAATGAGCAGTTCTTC. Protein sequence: CASSLAYNEQFF.

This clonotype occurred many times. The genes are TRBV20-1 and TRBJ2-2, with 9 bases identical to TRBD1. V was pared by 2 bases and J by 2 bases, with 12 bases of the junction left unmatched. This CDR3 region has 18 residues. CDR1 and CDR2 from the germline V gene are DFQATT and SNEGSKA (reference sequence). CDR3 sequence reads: CSARRGTGTGTNTGELFF. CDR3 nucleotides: TGCAGTGCTAGAAGAGGGACAGGGACGGGAACAAACACCGGGGAGCTGTTTTTT.

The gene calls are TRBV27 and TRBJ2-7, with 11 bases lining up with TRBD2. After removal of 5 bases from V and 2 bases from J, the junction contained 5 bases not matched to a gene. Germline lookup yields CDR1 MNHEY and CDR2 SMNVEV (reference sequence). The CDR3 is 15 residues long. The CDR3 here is CASSKGTSGTYEQYF. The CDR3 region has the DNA TGTGCCAGCAGTAAAGGGACTAGCGGCACCTACGAGCAGTACTTC.

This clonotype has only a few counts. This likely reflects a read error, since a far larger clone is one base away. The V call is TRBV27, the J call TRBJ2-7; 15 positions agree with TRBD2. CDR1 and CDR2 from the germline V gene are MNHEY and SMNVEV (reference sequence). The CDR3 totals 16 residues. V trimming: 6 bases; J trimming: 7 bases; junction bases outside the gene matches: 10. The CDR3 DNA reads TGTGCCAGCAGACTGGGACTAGCGGGGGGTTGGAATGAGCAGTACTTC. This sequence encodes CASRLGLAGGWNEQYF.

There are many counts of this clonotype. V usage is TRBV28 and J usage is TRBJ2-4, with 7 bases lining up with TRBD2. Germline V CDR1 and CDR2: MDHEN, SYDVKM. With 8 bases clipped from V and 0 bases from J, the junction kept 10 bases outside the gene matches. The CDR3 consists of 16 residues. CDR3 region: CASALGLTLAKNIQYF. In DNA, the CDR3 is TGTGCCAGCGCACTGGGACTAACCCTAGCCAAAAACATTCAGTACTTC.

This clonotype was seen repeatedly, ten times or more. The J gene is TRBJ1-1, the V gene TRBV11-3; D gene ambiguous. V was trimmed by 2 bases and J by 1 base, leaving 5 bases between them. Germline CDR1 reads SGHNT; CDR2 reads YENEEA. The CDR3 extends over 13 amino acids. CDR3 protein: CASSLLPNTEAFF. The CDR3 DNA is TGTGCCAGCAGCTTATTACCGAACACTGAAGCTTTCTTT.